A single T cell receptor (beta chain) is shown here with its context. This clone was seen more than once but under ten times. Its antigen is unknown. No clone much larger than this one lies a single base away; base qualities are absent. TCRbeta CDR3 regions were amplified from genomic DNA by means of the immunoSEQ Assay, a bias-controlled multiplex PCR. Per the source publication's procedure: Nucleated cell counts per sample were estimated from amplification of reference gene primers within the assay. To quantify the absolute abundance of each unique TCRbeta CDR3 rearrangement, sequence reads were collapsed and filtered. For each sample, productive Simpson clonality was calculated as the square root of Simpson's diversity index across productive rearrangements. This immuneACCESS table, as held by TCRdb, lists in-frame sequences with V and J called but not all clones. Of the missing ones, under half trace to an unresolved V gene in checked studies; the others have no known cause. The DNA gave D and trimming, while V, J and clone size come from that table. The sample table records about 92,000 clones; 80% to 85% of these occur just once. In total, the top ten clones hold approximately 15% of the sample.

The data originate from a study of blood T cell repertoires in COVID-19 (dated by TCRdb to between 2020 and 2021). Concerning the study at large: Samples from collaborators originated in the United States, Italy and Spain and spanned both the acute and convalescent phases of COVID-19. A freely available public database, intended as a resource for researchers studying the immune response to SARS-CoV-2, is where the repertoires were released. The dataset comprised deeply sampled blood TCRbeta repertoires from subjects exposed to, actively infected with, or recovered from COVID-19. Where available, HLA class I and class II types were obtained from metadata supplied by the sample provider rather than from assay-based typing. The sample metadata nearly always contained a de-identified subject ID, COVID-19 status, age in years and sex. The samples were drawn from the first 160 participants of the ongoing ImmuneRACE study and from 950 to 1,500 subjects provided by 6 global collaborators. The prospective study material was composed of cDNA or gDNA derived from T cells, B-cell-depleted T cells, or PBMCs.

The collaborating institutions used their own protocols to collect whole blood in K2EDTA tubes. For TCRbeta analysis, collaborators shipped samples in one of three forms: frozen whole blood, isolated PBMCs, or DNA extracted from either of those sample types. The full study reports these points: Clinical and demographic metadata were provided uncurated, with the amount varying by source and participant.

The TCR sequence derives from a woman of 80 years or more with active or convalescent COVID-19. The sequenced sample consisted of peripheral blood.

The CDR3 protein sequence reads: CANRAGTPYEQYF. At the DNA level, the sequence is TGTGCCAACCGCGCCGGGACACCTTACGAGCAGTACTTC. The rearrangement combines TRBV7-9 with TRBJ2-7; TRBD1 is a weak D gene call, 6 bases matching. Taken from the germline V gene (reference sequence), the CDR1 and CDR2 loops are SEHNR and FQNEAQ. The cysteine opens and the phenylalanine closes a CDR3 of 13 amino acids. CDR3 DNA only is kept here, 39 bases in frame from base 1. The V and J ends are trimmed by 10 bases and 4 bases, leaving 17 bases between them.